These T cell receptor beta chains were read from a single sample in a study of T-cell memory formation after mild COVID-19. TCRdb independently ran MiXCR on the 5' RACE reads; one entry per CDR3 protein. The repertoire has hundreds of thousands of distinct CDR3 sequences, about 22% of them found once; the top ten carry approximately 8%. The sequenced sample was PBMCs or a T cell subset sorted from them (not recorded which). These receptors all stem from an adult woman who had mild COVID-19 (a few samples of this study predate the infection). Cell type and time point are not known. Each CDR3 is given with its conserved first and last residue. A D gene is named only where the DNA matches it firmly. The size entry is marked missing in some rows and otherwise reads once, few, many or a size class.

V: TRBV3-1
D: TRBD2
J: TRBJ2-7
size: few
DNA: TGTGCCAGCAGCCACCTTACTAGCGGGGGGATCTACGAGCAGTACTTC
CDR3: CASSHLTSGGIYEQYF

V: TRBV7-2
D: TRBD2
J: TRBJ2-7
size: NA
DNA: TGTGCCAGCAGCTTAGGAGTTAGCGGGAGCTCCTACGAGCAGTACTTC
CDR3: CASSLGVSGSSYEQYF

V: TRBV4-3
D: NA
J: TRBJ1-3
size: few
DNA: TGCGCCAGCAGCCAAGATAGGTCCGGAAACACCATATATTTT
CDR3: CASSQDRSGNTIYF

V: TRBV20-1
D: NA
J: TRBJ2-5
size: NA
DNA: TGCAGTGCTAGAAACCTAAAACCGGGACAAGGAAAAGGGAAAGAGACCCAGTACTTC
CDR3: CSARNLKPGQGKGKETQYF

V: TRBV6-5
D: NA
J: TRBJ1-2
size: few
DNA: TGTGCCAGCAGTTGGGAGGGCGGCTACACCTTC
CDR3: CASSWEGGYTF

V: TRBV5-5
D: NA
J: TRBJ1-3
size: few
DNA: TGTGCCAGCAGCTTGGTTGGGTTGTTCTCTGGAAACACCATATATTTT
CDR3: CASSLVGLFSGNTIYF

V: TRBV11-2
D: TRBD1
J: TRBJ2-2
size: NA
DNA: TGTGCCAGCAGCCAGGGACAGGCCCTGAGGACCGGGGAGCTGTTTTTT
CDR3: CASSQGQALRTGELFF

V: TRBV7-9
D: NA
J: TRBJ2-1
size: few
DNA: TGTGCCAGCAGCGAGAATAACAGGGCGGGATATGAGCAGTTCTTC
CDR3: CASSENNRAGYEQFF

V: TRBV4-3
D: TRBD2
J: TRBJ2-1
size: NA
DNA: TGCGCCAGCAGCCAAGATCTCGGGAGGATCTACAATGAGCAGTTCTTC
CDR3: CASSQDLGRIYNEQFF

V: TRBV5-5
D: TRBD1
J: TRBJ2-3
size: NA
DNA: TGTGCCAGCAGCTTTAGACAGGGGGACGATACGCAGTATTTT
CDR3: CASSFRQGDDTQYF

V: TRBV7-2
D: NA
J: TRBJ2-1
size: few
DNA: TGTGCCAGCAGCTTTGGCCCGGGACATGCCTACAATGAGCAGTTCTTC
CDR3: CASSFGPGHAYNEQFF

V: TRBV29-1
D: NA
J: TRBJ1-1
size: few
DNA: TGCAGCGTTGAAGAGACAGGACTCGGGAACACTGAAGCTTTCTTT
CDR3: CSVEETGLGNTEAFF

V: TRBV21-1
D: NA
J: TRBJ2-7
size: few
DNA: TGTGCCAGCAACTGGACTGCTTACGAGCAGTACTTC
CDR3: CASNWTAYEQYF

V: TRBV29-1
D: TRBD2
J: TRBJ2-1
size: few
DNA: TGCAGCGTTTTTCTAGCGGGACGCTACAATGAGCAGTTCTTC
CDR3: CSVFLAGRYNEQFF

V: TRBV3-1
D: NA
J: TRBJ1-6
size: few
DNA: TGTGCCAGCAGCCAAGAACGAGGTGCACCCCTCCACTTT
CDR3: CASSQERGAPLHF

V: TRBV29-1
D: NA
J: TRBJ2-3
size: NA
DNA: TGCAGCGTGACCCTTTTGGCTACGCAGTATTTT
CDR3: CSVTLLATQYF

V: TRBV5-1
D: NA
J: TRBJ2-1
size: few
DNA: TGCGCCAGCAGCTTGGATCCAGGGCCGGGCAATGAGCAGTTCTTC
CDR3: CASSLDPGPGNEQFF

V: TRBV11-1
D: TRBD1
J: TRBJ1-2
size: few
DNA: TGTGCCAGCAGCTTAGCGGGGACAGGATTTGATGGCTACACCTTC
CDR3: CASSLAGTGFDGYTF

V: TRBV6-5
D: NA
J: TRBJ1-5
size: many
DNA: TGTGCCAGCAGTTCCCAGGGAAATCAGCCCCAGCATTTT
CDR3: CASSSQGNQPQHF

V: TRBV6-1
D: TRBD2
J: TRBJ2-1
size: NA
DNA: TGTGCCAGCAGTGACCCGGGGGGGCCGGGTGGCAATGAGCAGTTCTTC
CDR3: CASSDPGGPGGNEQFF

V: TRBV24-1
D: NA
J: TRBJ2-2
size: NA
DNA: TGTGCCACCAGTGATTTCCTACAGGGTGCGAACACCGGGGAGCTGTTTTTT
CDR3: CATSDFLQGANTGELFF

V: TRBV24-1
D: NA
J: TRBJ2-5
size: NA
DNA: TGTGCCACCAGTGATTTGTCCCCGGCAGGGGCGACTCAAGAGACCCAGTACTTC
CDR3: CATSDLSPAGATQETQYF

V: TRBV7-8
D: NA
J: TRBJ1-1
size: few
DNA: TGTGCCAGCAGCTCCGACCCGGGGAAAAACACTGAAGCTTTCTTT
CDR3: CASSSDPGKNTEAFF

V: TRBV6-5
D: NA
J: TRBJ2-1
size: NA
DNA: TGTGCCAGCAGCTCCGAGGTGTGGGGCTCCTACAATGAGCAGTTCTTC
CDR3: CASSSEVWGSYNEQFF

V: TRBV5-6
D: NA
J: TRBJ1-2
size: NA
DNA: TGTGCCAGCAGCTTGATCATACAGGGCTCCTATGGCTACACCTTC
CDR3: CASSLIIQGSYGYTF

V: TRBV10-3
D: TRBD1
J: TRBJ1-2
size: NA
DNA: TGTGCCATCAGACCCGGACAGGATAGTAACTATGGCTACACCTTC
CDR3: CAIRPGQDSNYGYTF

V: TRBV12-3/TRBV12-4
D: NA
J: TRBJ2-5
size: NA
DNA: TGTGCCAGCAGTTCGTCGCGGATAAGTCGGGAGACCCAGTACTTC
CDR3: CASSSSRISRETQYF

V: TRBV11-2
D: NA
J: TRBJ1-4
size: few
DNA: TGTGCCAGCAGCTCCCGGGCCCGGCGGGGTGAAAAACTGTTTTTT
CDR3: CASSSRARRGEKLFF